This T cell receptor (beta chain) came from a study of blood T cell repertoires in COVID-19. Germline V gene data show CDR1 as MNHEY and CDR2 as SVGEGT. The length of the CDR3 is 16 residues. V lost 6 bases and J 3 bases, leaving 21 bases between the germline ends. Measured with immunoSEQ multiplex PCR; TCRdb has only the in-frame clones, and not every one. The sample holds around 90,000 clones, 92% seen once. The TCR comes from an older woman with active COVID-19. The material sequenced was peripheral blood. The V and J genes are TRBV6-2 or TRBV6-3 and TRBJ2-7; tentative D call: TRBD2 (6 bases). The CDR3 DNA reads TGTGCCAGCAGCCCTCTGAAGGGCGGGAATTTCTACGAGCAGTACTTC. Translation: CASSPLKGGNFYEQYF.